This TCR beta chain was captured by sequencing in a study of vaccination effects on CD4 cells after COVID-19. Study-level points and caveats: There was marked clonal contraction among infection- and vaccine-induced clones late after vaccination.

TCRdb keeps only in-frame clones here, not all; method: immunoSEQ multiplex PCR. In the table there are about 65,000 clones, around 76% of which are singletons. Worth noting for this clone: Its antigen is not known.

ViraFEST expansion of antigen-specific CD4+ T cells with viral peptide pools preceded sequencing. Isolation of CD4+ T cells took place after about ten days of culture. All vaccine recipients tested negative for nucleocapsid antibodies and had never contracted SARS-CoV-2 infection. Wells of around 2 million PBMC each were grown with around 10 IU/ml IL-2 and approximately 10 ug/ml peptides. The clonotype was recovered from a human donor who received a COVID-19 vaccine. This specimen consisted of CD4+ T cells from PBMCs cultured with HCoV-NL63 spike peptides, obtained before COVID-19 vaccination.

CDR3 protein: CASSRQGGNQPQHF. For the CDR3, the DNA is TGTGCCAGCAGTCGACAGGGCGGCAATCAGCCCCAGCATTTT. The rearrangement links TRBV28 to TRBJ1-5; 7 bases agree with TRBD1. The CDR3 totals 14 residues. With 5 bases clipped from V and 2 bases from J, the junction kept 3 bases outside the gene matches. The germline gives CDR1 MDHEN, CDR2 SYDVKM.